These 25 T cell receptor beta chains were all obtained from the same sample, sequenced in a study of blood T cell repertoires in COVID-19 (dated by TCRdb to the early 2020s). To prepare the library, the immunoSEQ multiplex PCR assay was applied. Imported from immuneACCESS, the table was reduced by TCRdb to in-frame sequences with V and J called. These copies leave out some clones; in studies compared against another copy, an unresolved V gene accounts for under half, and the cause of the remainder is not known. The sample has 90,000 to 110,000 clones on record, around 86% of them singletons. Around 3.9% of the sample rests with the top ten. Material for sequencing was peripheral blood. The receptors come from a man aged 50 or older with acute or convalescent COVID-19.

The chain combines TRBV6-5 with TRBJ2-3; TRBD1 matches at 8 bases. The CDR3 is 12 residues long. Trimming removed 6 bases from V and 4 bases from J; junction bases left unmatched: 0. The germline V gene encodes CDR1 MNHEY and CDR2 SVGAGI. The chain's CDR3 is CASRTGADTQYF. CDR3 sequence (DNA): TGTGCCAGCAGGACAGGGGCAGATACGCAGTATTTT.

The chain joins TRBV18 to TRBJ1-2; 7 bases agree with TRBD1. Germline assignment: CDR1 KGHSH and CDR2 LQKENI. Trimming cost V 5 bases and J 6 bases; bases outside gene matches: 12. This CDR3 has 15 residues. CDR3 bases: TGTGCCAGCTCAGCTAATGACAGGGTAGCCGATGGCTACACCTTC. Its protein is CASSANDRVADGYTF.

The rearrangement uses TRBV14 and TRBJ1-2; tentative D call: TRBD1 (6 bases). The germline gives CDR1 SGHDN, CDR2 FVKESK. The CDR3 is made up of 13 amino acids. Trimming removed 4 bases at V and 3 bases at J, with 9 bases between. CDR3 region: CASSLGQHYGYTF. As DNA, the CDR3 is TGTGCCAGCAGCCTCGGACAGCACTATGGCTACACCTTC.

This clone occurred once. The chain links TRBV5-4 to TRBJ2-3; the match to TRBD2 covers 11 bases. The CDR3 runs 16 residues. Germline CDR1 is SGHNT and CDR2 is YYREEE (reference sequence). V dropped 4 bases and J dropped 2; count of bases not matched to a gene: 6. CDR3 DNA: TGTGCCAGCAGCCAGAAGACTAGCGGGGACACAGATACGCAGTATTTT. Its translation is CASSQKTSGDTDTQYF.

The rearrangement uses TRBV5-1 and TRBJ1-2; D is uncertain. Per germline, CDR1 SGHRS and CDR2 YFSETQ. Trimming took off 4 bases at V and 8 bases at J, with 18 bases between the two ends. This CDR3 is built from 14 residues. CDR3 loop: CASSLVGLLEGYTF. CDR3 bases: TGCGCCAGCAGCCTCGTCGGTCTTTTGGAGGGCTACACCTTC.

This CDR3 reads CASSVGDTNSYEQYF. The CDR3 coding sequence is TGTGCCAGCAGCGTAGGAGACACCAACTCCTACGAGCAGTACTTC. This sequence joins TRBV9 and TRBJ2-7, with D hard to call. This CDR3 region has 15 residues. V shed 0 bases and J shed 0 bases, with 10 bases lying between them. Germline assignment: CDR1 SGDLS and CDR2 YYNGEE.

The chain combines TRBV7-8 with TRBJ1-1; 8 bases agree with TRBD1. Per germline, CDR1 SGHVS and CDR2 FQNEAQ. V lost 2 bases and J lost 6; bases outside the gene matches: 5. The CDR3 extends over 14 amino acids. CDR3 nucleotides: TGTGCCAGCAGCTTAAATAACAGGGGGGCTGAAGCTTTCTTT. Amino acids: CASSLNNRGAEAFF.

The rearrangement uses TRBV4-1 and TRBJ2-7; TRBD1 is a possible D gene (7 bases). Germline-derived CDR1 and CDR2 are MGHRA and YSYEKL. The germline V and J ends were trimmed by 1 base and 4 bases, with 11 bases remaining between them. CDR3 length: 14 residues. CDR3 sequence (DNA): TGCGCCAGCAGCCAAGCAGGGGGGTCGTACGAGCAGTACTTC. It is translated as CASSQAGGSYEQYF.

This rearrangement joins TRBV6-6 to TRBJ1-1, with D possibly TRBD1 on 5 matching bases. The CDR3 contains 14 residues. Germline-derived CDR1 and CDR2 are MNHNY and SVGAGI (reference sequence). V lost 4 bases, J lost 2 bases, and 11 bases lay in between. CDR3 sequence reads: CASSSPDSNTEAFF. The CDR3 DNA is TGTGCCAGCAGTTCTCCTGACAGTAACACTGAAGCTTTCTTT.

The rearrangement uses TRBV29-1 and TRBJ2-7; D possibly corresponds to TRBD1 (5 bases). The length of the CDR3 is 13 residues. Germline V gene sequence: CDR1 SQVTM, CDR2 ANQGSEA. Trimming took 6 bases from V and 0 from J, leaving 12 bases between them. The CDR3 reads CSVLTDSSYEQYF. The CDR3 DNA is TGCAGCGTACTGACAGATTCCTCCTACGAGCAGTACTTC.

The rearrangement links TRBV20-1 to TRBJ2-7, with D possibly being TRBD1 (6 bases). Germline V gene sequence: CDR1 DFQATT, CDR2 SNEGSKA (reference sequence). The V end was cut by 4 bases, the J end by 3 bases, with 7 bases between. The CDR3 length is 11 residues. The CDR3 is CSANRDYEQYF. The CDR3 bases are TGCAGTGCTAACAGGGACTACGAGCAGTACTTC.

This clone has only one observation. The rearrangement links TRBV3-1 (or the pseudogene TRBV3-2) to TRBJ2-1, with 11 bases aligning to TRBD2. Unmatched junction bases numbered 0, after V lost 2 bases and J lost 6 bases. The germline CDR1 and CDR2 sequences are LGHDT and YNNKEL (reference sequence). CDR3 size: 14 residues. CDR3 DNA sequence: TGTGCCAGCAGCCAAACTAGCGGGGGCAATGAGCAGTTCTTC. Protein product: CASSQTSGGNEQFF.

The chain links TRBV6-5 to TRBJ2-3; D might be TRBD2 (6 bases). Germline CDR1 MNHEY, CDR2 SVGAGI. The CDR3 runs to 15 residues. V lost 5 bases and J 1 base, leaving 13 bases between the germline ends. CDR3 DNA: TGTGCCAGCAGTATAATAGCGGATGGCACAGATACGCAGTATTTT. Translated, it gives CASSIIADGTDTQYF.

The chain is built from TRBV28 and TRBJ1-1, with 8 nucleotides matching TRBD1. The CDR3 totals 12 residues. Per the germline V gene, CDR1 is MDHEN and CDR2 is SYDVKM. The V gene end was trimmed by 2 bases and the J gene end by 11 bases; junction bases not matched to a gene: 4. Here the CDR3 DNA reads TGTGCCAGCAGTTTACAGGACAGGGCCGCTTTCTTT. Translating gives CASSLQDRAAFF.

The chain joins TRBV7-9 to TRBJ1-1, with D possibly matching TRBD1 (6 bases). The CDR3 has 14 residues. Trimming removed 4 bases at V and 1 base at J, with 10 bases between. Germline V gene sequence: CDR1 SEHNR, CDR2 FQNEAQ (reference sequence). The DNA for the CDR3 is TGTGCCAGCAGCTCCCGGACAGAGAACACTGAAGCTTTCTTT. It is translated as CASSSRTENTEAFF. The variable domain in full, with the rest retrieved from reference TRBV7-9 and TRBJ1-1, is DTGVSQNPRHKITKRGQNVTFRCDPISEHNRLYWYRQTLGQGPEFLTYFQNEAQLEKSRLLSDRFSAERPKGSFSTLEIQRTEQGDSAMYLCASSSRTENTEAFFGQGTRLTVV.

This CDR3 is CASSELGSTEAFF. The DNA for the CDR3 is TGTGCCAGCAGTGAACTCGGTAGCACTGAAGCTTTCTTT. The chain employs TRBV6-1 and TRBJ1-1; D is undetermined. There are 13 residues in the CDR3. The V gene's germline CDR1 is MNHNS and CDR2 SASEGT. V shed 2 bases and J shed 4 bases, with 8 bases lying between them.

Only one count was recorded for this clone. This chain connects TRBV12-5 to TRBJ1-1; possibly TRBD1 for D (5 bases). V lost 0 bases and J lost 0, with 14 bases in between. Germline V gives CDR1 LGHNT, CDR2 FRNRAP. CDR3 length: 17 amino acids. CDR3 in DNA: TGTGCTAGTGGTTTGGTATCTAAAACAGGACTGAACACTGAAGCTTTCTTT. It translates to CASGLVSKTGLNTEAFF.

The V call is TRBV20-1, the J call TRBJ1-1, with 8 bases lining up with TRBD1. Germline V gives CDR1 DFQATT, CDR2 SNEGSKA (reference sequence). Trimming cost V 7 bases and J 8 bases; bases outside gene matches: 6. The CDR3 is 11 residues long. The CDR3 bases are TGCAGTGTCGCAGGGGGCTCGGAAGCTTTCTTT. It is translated as CSVAGGSEAFF.

The chain joins TRBV9 to TRBJ1-4, with 7 bases identical to TRBD1. There are 16 residues in the CDR3. The germline CDR1 and CDR2 sequences are SGDLS and YYNGEE. J lost 4 bases, V lost 0 bases, and 6 bases had no gene match. CDR3 loop: CASSVGGQPFNEKLFF. The CDR3 DNA reads TGTGCCAGCAGCGTAGGGGGACAGCCCTTTAATGAAAAACTGTTTTTT. The complete variable domain, with remaining parts taken from reference TRBV9 and TRBJ1-4, reads DSGVTQTPKHLITATGQRVTLRCSPRSGDLSVYWYQQSLDQGLQFLIQYYNGEERAKGNILERFSAQQFPDLHSELNLSSLELGDSALYFCASSVGGQPFNEKLFFGSGTQLSVL.

The rearrangement uses TRBV6-2 or TRBV6-3 and TRBJ1-1; D possibly corresponds to TRBD1 (6 bases). The CDR3 sequence is 13 residues long. V gave up 2 bases and J gave up 5 bases, with 9 bases separating them. Germline V gene lookup returns CDR1 MNHEY and CDR2 SVGEGT. CDR3: CASSYQGLTEAFF. CDR3 coding DNA: TGTGCCAGCAGTTACCAGGGGCTGACTGAAGCTTTCTTT.

This sequence joins TRBV6-5 and TRBJ2-7; 8 bases line up with TRBD1. Germline loops: CDR1 MNHEY, CDR2 SVGAGI. V lost 6 bases and J lost 3; bases outside the gene matches: 4. The length of the CDR3 is 13 residues. CDR3 residues: CASSPTGGYEQYF. DNA of the CDR3: TGTGCCAGCAGCCCCACAGGGGGCTACGAGCAGTACTTC.

The genes are TRBV5-1 and TRBJ2-5, with TRBD2 matching 12 bases. The CDR3 has 15 residues. Germline V CDR1 and CDR2: SGHRS, YFSETQ. The J segment lost 2 bases and the V segment lost 5 bases, leaving 4 bases of the junction unmatched. CDR3 protein: CASRTGLAGQETQYF. Written as DNA, the CDR3 is TGCGCCAGCAGGACAGGACTAGCGGGGCAAGAGACCCAGTACTTC.

The chain links TRBV6-4 to TRBJ2-1; 8 bases are shared with TRBD2. The germline CDR1 and CDR2 sequences are MRHNA and SNTAGT. The CDR3 extends over 15 amino acids. V lost 4 bases and J lost 1; bases outside the gene matches: 3. CDR3 in DNA: TGTGCCAGCAGTGTTGGCGGGGGGTCCTACAATGAGCAGTTCTTC. This codes for CASSVGGGSYNEQFF.

This chain links TRBV2 with TRBJ2-7; D uncertain. In germline, CDR1 is SNHLY, CDR2 FYNNEI. CDR3 length equals 14 residues. Between the trimmed V and J ends, which lost 4 bases and 1 base, there was a span of 11 bases. The CDR3 DNA is TGTGCCAGCAGTGCGGAGAGTGGTTCCTACGAGCAGTACTTC. This codes for CASSAESGSYEQYF.

The chain carries TRBV5-6 and TRBJ2-5; D might be TRBD1 (6 bases). The CDR3 length is 16 residues. From germline, CDR1 is SGHDT and CDR2 YYEEEE. The V and J ends lost 0 bases and 5 bases respectively, with 17 bases between them. For the CDR3, the DNA is TGTGCCAGCAGCTTGGCCGGGACAAGGCTCACGGAGACCCAGTACTTC. Protein product: CASSLAGTRLTETQYF.